The 24 T cell receptor beta chains listed next were all sequenced from one sample in a study of glioma-infiltrating T cells after dendritic cell vaccination. Here immunoSEQ multiplex PCR was the method, and the copy in TCRdb shows in-frame clones only, minus some. The sample has approximately 82,000 clones; 70% to 90% are singletons. The input for sequencing was blood, taken before dendritic cell vaccination. These receptors were taken from a human donor with glioblastoma.

The chain employs TRBV5-1 and TRBJ1-4; D ambiguous. Trimming stripped 6 bases from V and 4 bases from J, with 13 bases between. The CDR3 contains 14 residues. Per the germline V gene, CDR1 is SGHRS and CDR2 is YFSETQ. CDR3 protein: CASKRAEFNEKLFF. The CDR3 nucleotides are TGCGCCAGCAAGAGGGCTGAGTTTAATGAAAAACTGTTTTTT.

Of note for this clone: Other DNA sequences in this sample translate to the same CDR3. J is TRBJ2-3 and V is TRBV19, with 11 bases fitting TRBD2. The length of the CDR3 is 16 residues. Per the germline V gene, CDR1 is LNHDA and CDR2 is SQIVND (reference sequence). J gave up 2 bases and V 2 bases, and 3 bases lay outside the gene matches. This CDR3 is CASSILAGGSTDTQYF. Written as DNA, the CDR3 is TGTGCCAGTAGTATACTAGCGGGGGGATCCACAGATACGCAGTATTTT.

The chain has TRBV29-1 and TRBJ2-5; 10 positions agree with TRBD2. The J call may be incorrect, as the DNA end agrees better with TRBJ2-7. There are 14 residues in the CDR3. Germline V CDR1 and CDR2: SQVTM, ANQGSEA. In DNA, the CDR3 is TGCAGCGTCGGGACTAGCGCGAGCTCCTACGAGCAGTACTTC. Translating it yields CSVGTSASSYEQYF.

Worth noting for this clone: The same CDR3 also results from other DNA sequences found in this sample. The chain recombines TRBV5-1 with TRBJ2-2; 10 positions agree with TRBD2. Germline V gene data show CDR1 as SGHRS and CDR2 as YFSETQ. The CDR3 spans 16 residues. The ends lost 4 bases at V and 1 base at J; junction bases unmatched: 4. CDR3 in DNA: TGCGCCAGCAGCATTAGCGGGGGGCAGAACACCGGGGAGCTGTTTTTT. It yields the protein CASSISGGQNTGELFF.

This chain connects TRBV27 to TRBJ1-5; possible D gene TRBD1, 6 bases. Germline V CDR1 and CDR2: MNHEY, SMNVEV (reference sequence). The V end was cut by 4 bases, the J end by 2 bases, with 15 bases between. The CDR3 covers 16 residues. CDR3 DNA: TGTGCCAGCAGTTCCAACAGGGTTAAGGGCAATCAGCCCCAGCATTTT. Its protein is CASSSNRVKGNQPQHF.

The genes are TRBV5-1 and TRBJ2-2; D possibly corresponds to TRBD2 (6 bases). Germline V lookup: CDR1 SGHRS, CDR2 YFSETQ. This CDR3 spans 15 amino acids. The V end lost 4 bases, the J end lost 4 bases, and 14 bases lay between the germline ends. DNA for the CDR3: TGCGCCAGCAGCGGAGGGGACTTAAGCACCGGGGAGCTGTTTTTT. Amino acids: CASSGGDLSTGELFF.

This rearrangement joins TRBV11-3 to TRBJ1-1; no clear D gene. Germline V lookup: CDR1 SGHNT, CDR2 YENEEA. V lost 3 bases and J lost 0, with 5 bases in between. This CDR3 is 13 amino acids long. CDR3 DNA: TGTGCCAGCAGCTTGGAGTTGAACACTGAAGCTTTCTTT. Translation: CASSLELNTEAFF.

The gene calls are TRBV5-1 and TRBJ2-1, with D possibly being TRBD1 (6 bases). There are 14 residues in the CDR3. The germline CDR1 and CDR2 sequences are SGHRS and YFSETQ. The V and J ends lost 4 bases and 11 bases respectively, with 19 bases between them. CDR3 nucleotides: TGCGCCAGCAGCCAAAACAGGGCTCTCTTTAAGCAGTTCTTC. Translated: CASSQNRALFKQFF.

V is TRBV5-4 and J is TRBJ2-5; D might be TRBD2 (7 bases). V was cut by 0 bases and J by 1 base, with 19 bases left in between. The length of the CDR3 is 18 residues. Germline CDR1 reads SGHNT; CDR2 reads YYREEE (reference sequence). CDR3 nucleotide sequence: TGTGCCAGCAGCTTGGGTCCTAGCGGAGGGGGGGCCCAAGAGACCCAGTACTTC. Its translation is CASSLGPSGGGAQETQYF.

The CDR3 bases are TGTGCCAGCAGCTTAGGTGGCGGCGGAAGGAGAAATTCACCCCTCCACTTT. Translation: CASSLGGGGRRNSPLHF. This chain connects TRBV7-8 to TRBJ1-6; D call uncertain. The CDR3 has 17 residues. Looked up from germline, CDR1 is SGHVS and CDR2 is FQNEAQ. Trimming stripped 1 base from V and 7 bases from J, with 17 bases between.

The chain uses TRBV4-1 and TRBJ2-3, with D possibly TRBD1 on 5 matching bases. This CDR3 has 17 residues. Germline lookup yields CDR1 MGHRA and CDR2 YSYEKL. Trimming pared 2 bases from V and 2 bases from J, leaving 17 bases between. The CDR3 loop reads CASSQIQQGTYTDTQYF. In DNA form, the CDR3 reads TGCGCCAGCAGCCAAATTCAGCAGGGTACGTACACAGATACGCAGTATTTT.

This sequence joins TRBV10-2 and TRBJ2-2; 7 bases align to TRBD2. This CDR3 region has 16 residues. The ends lost 0 bases at V and 0 bases at J; junction bases unmatched: 1. Germline CDR1 WSHSY, CDR2 SAAADI. The CDR3 here is CASSESGTTNTGELFF. For the CDR3, the DNA is TGCGCCAGCAGTGAGTCAGGGACTACGAACACCGGGGAGCTGTTTTTT.

This clone came up once. The chain carries TRBV14 and TRBJ2-3; 7 nucleotides match TRBD2. The CDR3 loop spans 17 amino acids. Germline V gives CDR1 SGHDN, CDR2 FVKESK. J lost 1 base, V lost 1 base, and 8 bases had no gene match. In nucleotides, the CDR3 is TGTGCCAGCAGCCAAGCCCCTAGCGGAGTACGCACAGATACGCAGTATTTT. Protein product: CASSQAPSGVRTDTQYF.

This sequence joins TRBV7-6 and TRBJ2-7, with 11 bases lining up with TRBD1. Trimming removed 2 bases from V and 4 bases from J; junction bases left unmatched: 4. The CDR3 contains 15 residues. In germline, CDR1 is SGHVS, CDR2 FNYEAQ. For the CDR3, the DNA is TGTGCCAGCAGCTTATACGGGACAGGGGGTTACGAGCAGTACTTC. It specifies CASSLYGTGGYEQYF.

This rearrangement joins TRBV7-9 to TRBJ2-1, with D maybe TRBD2 (6 bases). With 1 base removed from V and 2 bases from J, the gap between germline ends came to 9 bases. CDR1 SEHNR and CDR2 FQNEAQ come from the germline V gene (reference sequence). CDR3 length equals 15 residues. CDR3 DNA: TGTGCCAGCAGCTTAGGGGCGGGACCCTACAATGAGCAGTTCTTC. Encoded protein: CASSLGAGPYNEQFF.

CDR3 in amino acids: CASSAGQGTEAFF. CDR3 DNA: TGCGCCAGCAGTGCCGGACAGGGGACTGAAGCTTTCTTT. The V and J genes are TRBV10-1 and TRBJ1-1; 9 bases agree with TRBD1. The CDR3 length is 13 residues. From germline, CDR1 is WNHNN and CDR2 SYGVQD (reference sequence). V gave up 4 bases and J gave up 5 bases; unmatched junction bases: 2.

The V and J genes are TRBV30 and TRBJ1-5; TRBD1 might be the D (6 bases). The CDR3 sequence is 13 residues long. Trimming removed 5 bases at V and 4 bases at J, with 12 bases between. Germline V gene lookup returns CDR1 GTSNPN and CDR2 SVGIG (reference sequence). CDR3 in amino acids: CAWSRGLNQPQHF. The DNA for the CDR3 is TGTGCCTGGTCGCGGGGGCTAAATCAGCCCCAGCATTTT.

The CDR3 DNA reads TGTGCCAGTAGCCTCCGGGTAGGTAGCAATCAGCCCCAGCATTTT. Translation gives CASSLRVGSNQPQHF. The chain combines TRBV19 with TRBJ1-5; D unresolved. Germline values: CDR1 LNHDA, CDR2 SQIVND (reference sequence). The CDR3 loop spans 15 amino acids. With 6 bases removed from V and 0 bases from J, the gap between germline ends came to 12 bases.

CDR3 nucleotides: TGTGCCAGCAGCACTTACACAGGGAAGGACGGGAACACTGAAGCTTTCTTT. It encodes CASSTYTGKDGNTEAFF. The V and J genes are TRBV6-4 and TRBJ1-1; possibly TRBD1 for D (6 bases). Trimming cost V 6 bases and J 1 base, with 21 bases left between them. Looked up from germline, CDR1 is MRHNA and CDR2 is SNTAGT. This CDR3 region has 17 residues.

This sequence joins TRBV2 and TRBJ1-1; D is possibly TRBD1 (6 bases). Germline V gene sequence: CDR1 SNHLY, CDR2 FYNNEI. The CDR3 runs 15 residues. The CDR3 here is CSSNGGRRYGTEAFF. The CDR3 DNA is TGTTCGTCGAACGGGGGGCGGCGGTATGGCACTGAAGCTTTCTTT.

Details on this clone: Germline is not matched at one junction end, which may reflect a read error. The chain links TRBV7-6 to TRBJ1-1; a weak D match, TRBD1 (6 bases). Germline assignment: CDR1 SGHVS and CDR2 FNYEAQ. The CDR3 covers 13 residues. The CDR3 loop is CASSSYGGRGLGF. In DNA, the CDR3 is TGTGCCAGCAGCTCGTATGGGGGCAGGGGTTTGGGGTTT.

The rearrangement joins TRBV11-2 to TRBJ2-3, with unresolved D. V lost 5 bases and J lost 2, with 11 bases in between. The CDR3 has 14 amino acids. CDR1 is SGHAT and CDR2 is FQNNGV in the germline V gene. The CDR3 DNA reads TGTGCCAGCAGCCAACCAGGTCTCACAGATACGCAGTATTTT. Protein product: CASSQPGLTDTQYF.

The chain joins TRBV30 to TRBJ1-4; TRBD1 matches at 8 bases. The germline CDR1 and CDR2 sequences are GTSNPN and SVGIG (reference sequence). V gave up 2 bases and J gave up 0 bases; unmatched junction bases: 14. The CDR3 is 19 amino acids. The DNA for the CDR3 is TGTGCCTGGAGTCCTTTAACAGGGGGGTACAGAGCAACTAATGAAAAACTGTTTTTT. As protein: CAWSPLTGGYRATNEKLFF.

CDR3 protein: CASSLVRRSTYEQYF. CDR3 coding DNA: TGCGCCAGCAGCTTGGTTCGGCGGTCTACCTACGAGCAGTACTTC. This rearrangement joins TRBV5-1 to TRBJ2-7; D is unresolved. V lost 0 bases, J lost 2 bases, and 12 bases lay in between. The CDR3 consists of 15 residues. The V gene's germline CDR1 is SGHRS and CDR2 YFSETQ.